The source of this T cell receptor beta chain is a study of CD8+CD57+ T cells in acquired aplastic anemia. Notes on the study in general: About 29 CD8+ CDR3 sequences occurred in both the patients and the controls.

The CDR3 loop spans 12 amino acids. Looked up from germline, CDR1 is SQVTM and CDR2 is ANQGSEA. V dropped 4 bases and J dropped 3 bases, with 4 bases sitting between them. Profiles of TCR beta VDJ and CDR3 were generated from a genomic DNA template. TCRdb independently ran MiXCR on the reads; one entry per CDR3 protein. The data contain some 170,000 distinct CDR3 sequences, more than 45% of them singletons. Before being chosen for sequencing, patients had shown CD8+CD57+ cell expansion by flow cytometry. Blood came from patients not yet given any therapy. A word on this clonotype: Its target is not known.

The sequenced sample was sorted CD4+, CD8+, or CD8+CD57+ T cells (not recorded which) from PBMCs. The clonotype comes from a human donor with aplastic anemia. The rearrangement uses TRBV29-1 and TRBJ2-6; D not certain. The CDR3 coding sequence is TGCAGCGTTGGAGATGGGGCCAACGTCCTGACTTTC. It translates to CSVGDGANVLTF.